These 2 T cell receptor beta chains were all obtained from the same sample, sequenced in a study of shared clonotypes between healthy human individuals. Assay: immunoSEQ multiplex PCR; the TCRdb copy retains only in-frame clones and omits some. The sample lists approximately 180,000 clones; over 85% were seen once. The sequenced material came from naive CD4+ T cells sorted from blood. The subset is: CD45RA+ positively selected. Receptor source: a woman aged 25 to 39 in good health.

The chain is built from TRBV19 and TRBJ1-4; no definite D call. The CDR3 covers 12 residues. V lost 6 bases and J 4 bases, leaving 6 bases between the germline ends. In germline, CDR1 is LNHDA, CDR2 SQIVND (reference sequence). Here the CDR3 DNA reads TGTGCCAGTAGGGCGGATAATGAAAAACTGTTTTTT. The encoded protein is CASRADNEKLFF. Full variable domain (remainder filled in from reference TRBV19 and TRBJ1-4): DGGITQSPKYLFRKEGQNVTLSCEQNLNHDAMYWYRQDPGQGLRLIYYSQIVNDFQKGDIAEGYSVSREKKESFPLTVTSAQKNPTAFYLCASRADNEKLFFGSGTQLSVL.

The chain uses TRBV6-6 and TRBJ2-7, with unresolved D. V shed 6 bases and J shed 0 bases, with 6 bases lying between them. Germline lookup yields CDR1 MNHNY and CDR2 SVGAGI (reference sequence). This CDR3 comprises 12 residues. DNA for the CDR3: TGTGCCAGCAGCGGAACCTCCTACGAGCAGTACTTC. Residues: CASSGTSYEQYF.